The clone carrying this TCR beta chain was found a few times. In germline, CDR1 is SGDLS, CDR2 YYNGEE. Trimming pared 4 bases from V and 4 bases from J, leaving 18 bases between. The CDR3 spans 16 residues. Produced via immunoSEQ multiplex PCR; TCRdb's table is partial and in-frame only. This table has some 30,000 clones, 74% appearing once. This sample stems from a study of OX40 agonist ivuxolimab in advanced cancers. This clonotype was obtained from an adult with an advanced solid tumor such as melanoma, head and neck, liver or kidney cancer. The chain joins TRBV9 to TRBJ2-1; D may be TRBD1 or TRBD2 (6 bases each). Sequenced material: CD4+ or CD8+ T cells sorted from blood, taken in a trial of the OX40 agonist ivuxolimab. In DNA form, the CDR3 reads TGTGCCAGCAGCCCCTCGGGGGCGGGGCCATACAATGAGCAGTTCTTC. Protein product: CASSPSGAGPYNEQFF.